A single sample is the source of the 23 T cell receptor beta chains below, sequenced in a study of cytomegalovirus exposure and HLA in healthy donors (dated 2017 in TCRdb). Library construction relied on the immunoSEQ multiplex PCR assay. A mixture of 60 forward primers for TCR Vbeta segments and 13 reverse primers for TCR Jbeta segments was used in the multiplex PCR. In TCRdb, the immuneACCESS table is reduced to in-frame sequences with V and J assigned. These tables do not hold every clone; where another copy was compared, an unresolved V gene accounts for under half, and the others remain unexplained. The sample table shows hundreds of thousands of clones, and about 79% are seen once. The top ten clones comprise 1.8% of the sample. The sample was PBMCs. The receptor set was obtained from a male donor in good health and CMV-seronegative.

This chain uses TRBV5-4 with TRBJ2-5; D unclear. The CDR3 totals 16 residues. CDR1 and CDR2 from the germline V gene are SGHNT and YYREEE (reference sequence). V was pared by 4 bases and J by 4 bases, with 20 bases between. The CDR3 loop is CASSPTTSQVSETQYF. DNA for the CDR3: TGTGCCAGCAGCCCCACAACGTCCCAGGTGTCAGAGACCCAGTACTTC.

This clone was counted once. The chain employs TRBV28 and TRBJ1-2; 7 positions match TRBD1. This CDR3 is built from 15 residues. CDR1 and CDR2 from the germline V gene are MDHEN and SYDVKM. J was trimmed by 6 bases and V by 2 bases; bases with no gene match: 9. CDR3 in DNA: TGTGCCAGCAGTTTACTCAAGACAGGGTTCGATGGCTACACCTTC. Its translation: CASSLLKTGFDGYTF.

The chain combines TRBV4-2 with TRBJ2-7, with 11 bases aligning to TRBD2. The CDR3 spans 15 residues. V was pared by 4 bases and J by 0 bases, with 2 bases of the junction left unmatched. The germline gives CDR1 LGHNA, CDR2 YNFKEQ. CDR3: CASSPLAGDSYEQYF. The CDR3, as DNA: TGTGCCAGCAGCCCACTAGCGGGGGACTCCTACGAGCAGTACTTC.

The V gene is TRBV6-1, the J gene TRBJ2-3; no definite D call. V was pared by 7 bases and J by 2 bases, with 13 bases between. This CDR3 contains 14 residues. Germline loops: CDR1 MNHNS, CDR2 SASEGT. CDR3 amino acids: CASTLQVITDTQYF. The CDR3 DNA sequence: TGTGCCAGCACCTTACAAGTTATCACAGATACGCAGTATTTT.

This sequence joins TRBV7-6 and TRBJ2-7, with 7 bases matching TRBD1. This CDR3 comprises 17 residues. Germline CDR1 and CDR2: SGHVS and FNYEAQ. J gave up 0 bases and V 2 bases, and 10 bases lay outside the gene matches. CDR3: CASSLWPPGQSSYEQYF. CDR3 coding DNA: TGTGCCAGCAGCTTATGGCCACCGGGACAGAGCTCCTACGAGCAGTACTTC.

The chain links TRBV27 to TRBJ1-5, with a weak D call TRBD1 (5 bases). The CDR3 has 15 residues. Trimming shortened V by 7 bases and J by 1 base, and 14 bases separated the two germline ends. Per germline, CDR1 MNHEY and CDR2 SMNVEV (reference sequence). The CDR3 spells CASTSGGGSNQPQHF. The DNA for the CDR3 is TGTGCCAGCACCTCGGGCGGGGGGAGCAATCAGCCCCAGCATTTT.

The rearrangement joins TRBV2 to TRBJ1-1, with 9 nucleotides matching TRBD1. The germline V gene has CDR1 SNHLY and CDR2 FYNNEI. J was trimmed by 4 bases and V by 6 bases; bases with no gene match: 6. The CDR3 spans 14 residues. CDR3 in amino acids: CASRTRDRVTEAFF. CDR3 coding DNA: TGTGCCAGCAGGACCCGGGACAGGGTCACTGAAGCTTTCTTT.

This clone occurred once. The J gene is TRBJ1-4, the V gene TRBV5-4; 9 bases line up with TRBD1. V was clipped by 4 bases and J by 0 bases; unmatched bases: 10. CDR3 length: 18 amino acids. The V gene's germline CDR1 is SGHNT and CDR2 YYREEE (reference sequence). CDR3 sequence reads: CASSPNRGPPATNEKLFF. CDR3 DNA sequence: TGTGCCAGCAGCCCGAACAGGGGGCCCCCTGCAACTAATGAAAAACTGTTTTTT.

The rearrangement uses TRBV29-1 and TRBJ1-4, with 9 bases fitting TRBD1. The junction had 9 bases not matched to a gene; V was cut back by 4 bases and J by 6 bases. Germline V gives CDR1 SQVTM, CDR2 ANQGSEA. The CDR3 is made up of 15 amino acids. DNA for the CDR3: TGCAGCGTTGGTTGGCACAGGGGGCGGGATGAAAAACTGTTTTTT. Protein product: CSVGWHRGRDEKLFF.

V usage is TRBV14 and J usage is TRBJ2-3; TRBD1 aligns across 8 bases. Germline CDR1 SGHDN, CDR2 FVKESK. J lost 4 bases, V lost 6 bases, and 12 bases had no gene match. The CDR3 has 16 residues. The CDR3 coding sequence is TGTGCCAGCAGTGCCATAGGACAGGGTGTCGCAGATACGCAGTATTTT. Protein product: CASSAIGQGVADTQYF.

The chain has TRBV27 and TRBJ2-7; 9 nucleotides agree with TRBD1. V gave up 2 bases and J gave up 4 bases; unmatched junction bases: 9. The germline CDR1 and CDR2 sequences are MNHEY and SMNVEV (reference sequence). The length of the CDR3 is 16 residues. The chain's CDR3 is CASSLGTGLDLYEQYF. In DNA form, the CDR3 reads TGTGCCAGCAGTTTAGGGACAGGGCTGGATCTATACGAGCAGTACTTC.

The chain recombines TRBV7-9 with TRBJ2-1; 9 bases match TRBD1. CDR1 is SEHNR, CDR2 FQNEAQ, per germline (reference sequence). CDR3 length equals 18 residues. V trimming: 5 bases; J trimming: 0 bases; junction bases outside the gene matches: 11. The CDR3 sequence: CASSPPGQGSSSYNEQFF. CDR3 nucleotides: TGTGCCAGCAGCCCCCCGGGACAGGGTAGTAGCTCCTACAATGAGCAGTTCTTC.

The chain couples TRBV5-8 to TRBJ2-1, with a weak D call TRBD2 (5 bases). Trimming left V 6 bases short and J 5 bases short, with 18 bases between. The CDR3 has 15 amino acids. In germline, CDR1 is SGHTS, CDR2 YDEGEE. CDR3 DNA: TGTGCCAGCACCCCAGGCGGGTACCTTAACAATGAGCAGTTCTTC. It is translated as CASTPGGYLNNEQFF.

The chain has TRBV28 and TRBJ2-1; 8 nucleotides match TRBD2. The V segment lost 5 bases and the J segment 6 bases; nucleotides outside the gene matches: 6. Germline values: CDR1 MDHEN, CDR2 SYDVKM. This CDR3 is 14 amino acids long. DNA for the CDR3: TGTGCCAGCAGTCCAGCGGGAGTCCTCAATGAGCAGTTCTTC. This codes for CASSPAGVLNEQFF. Full variable domain (outside the CDR3, taken from reference TRBV28 and TRBJ2-1): DVKVTQSSRYLVKRTGEKVFLECVQDMDHENMFWYRQDPGLGLRLIYFSYDVKMKEKGDIPEGYSVSREKKERFSLILESASTNQTSMYLCASSPAGVLNEQFFGPGTRLTVL.

This chain links TRBV10-3 with TRBJ2-4; 10 nucleotides match TRBD2. The germline V gene has CDR1 ENHRY and CDR2 SYGVKD. This CDR3 contains 14 residues. After removal of 10 bases from V and 1 base from J, the junction contained 4 bases not matched to a gene. In DNA form, the CDR3 reads TGTGCCAGCGGTAGCGGGGGGGCCAAAAACATTCAGTACTTC. Residues: CASGSGGAKNIQYF.

V is TRBV30 and J is TRBJ1-2; TRBD1 is a possible D gene (5 bases). Looked up from germline, CDR1 is GTSNPN and CDR2 is SVGIG (reference sequence). The CDR3 is 15 residues long. V gave up 3 bases and J gave up 11 bases, with 25 bases separating them. DNA of the CDR3: TGTGCCTGGAGAAGACCCTCAGGGCAGGGAATAGGGTACACCTTC. It specifies CAWRRPSGQGIGYTF.

Only a few counts were recorded for this clone. This sequence joins TRBV15 and TRBJ1-1, with 7 bases fitting TRBD1. The V gene's germline CDR1 is LNHNV and CDR2 YYDKDF (reference sequence). V lost 0 bases and J lost 7; bases outside the gene matches: 2. The CDR3 contains 13 residues. The CDR3 is CATSRDRQGEAFF. The CDR3 nucleotides read TGTGCCACCAGCAGAGACCGACAGGGTGAAGCTTTCTTT. Filled out from reference TRBV15 and TRBJ1-1, the complete variable domain reads DAMVIQNPRYQVTQFGKPVTLSCSQTLNHNVMYWYQQKSSQAPKLLFHYYDKDFNNEADTPDNFQSRRPNTSFCFLDIRSPGLGDTAMYLCATSRDRQGEAFFGQGTRLTVV.

The sample holds a few counts of this clone. The gene calls are TRBV4-3 and TRBJ1-1; D unclear. Germline lookup yields CDR1 LGHNA and CDR2 YSLEER. With 1 base removed from V and 6 bases from J, the gap between germline ends came to 15 bases. The CDR3 is 15 residues long. CDR3 amino acids: CASSQVIPRIAEAFF. CDR3 DNA: TGCGCCAGCAGCCAAGTAATCCCCCGTATCGCTGAAGCTTTCTTT.

This clone was observed a handful of times. The chain joins TRBV2 to TRBJ2-1; 11 nucleotides agree with TRBD1. CDR1 is SNHLY and CDR2 is FYNNEI in the germline V gene. CDR3 length: 14 amino acids. Losses at the gene ends were 6 bases for V and 8 bases for J; bases not matched to a gene: 6. This CDR3 is CASRDRGPRDEQFF. In nucleotides, the CDR3 is TGTGCCAGCAGGGACAGGGGGCCCAGGGATGAGCAGTTCTTC.

This chain connects TRBV27 to TRBJ2-5; D is uncertain. The J call may be mistaken, given a closer DNA end match to TRBJ2-7. CDR1 and CDR2 (germline): MNHEY, SMNVEV (reference sequence). CDR3 length equals 12 residues. The CDR3 DNA reads as TGTGCCAGCAGTTTGGCCCGAGGCGAGCAGTACTTC. Its protein is CASSLARGEQYF.

The V and J genes are TRBV11-2 and TRBJ2-5; TRBD2 aligns across 7 bases. The CDR3 extends over 15 amino acids. V trimming: 2 bases; J trimming: 4 bases; junction bases outside the gene matches: 7. Germline values: CDR1 SGHAT, CDR2 FQNNGV. The CDR3 nucleotides are TGTGCCAGCAGCTTAAGGGGCGGGGGAGTAGAGACCCAGTACTTC. It codes for CASSLRGGGVETQYF.

V gene TRBV28 combines with J gene TRBJ2-7; 10 bases are a match to TRBD1. The CDR3 totals 14 residues. Germline V gene sequence: CDR1 MDHEN, CDR2 SYDVKM. The trim removed 7 bases at V and 3 bases at J, leaving 6 bases unmatched. CDR3 sequence (DNA): TGTGCCAGCATGACAGGGGGCGCTCTCTACGAGCAGTACTTC. This codes for CASMTGGALYEQYF. Drawing the rest from reference TRBV28 and TRBJ2-7, the complete variable domain is DVKVTQSSRYLVKRTGEKVFLECVQDMDHENMFWYRQDPGLGLRLIYFSYDVKMKEKGDIPEGYSVSREKKERFSLILESASTNQTSMYLCASMTGGALYEQYFGPGTRLTVT.

The V and J genes are TRBV9 and TRBJ2-1; maybe TRBD2 (5 bases). Deletions cut 0 bases from V and 5 bases from J, with 9 bases between. The CDR3 contains 14 residues. Germline V CDR1 and CDR2: SGDLS, YYNGEE. The CDR3 spells CASSVVGLNNEQFF. The CDR3 bases are TGTGCCAGCAGCGTAGTCGGACTCAACAATGAGCAGTTCTTC.